What follows are 10 T cell receptor beta chains derived from one specimen sequenced in a study of OX40 agonist ivuxolimab in advanced cancers. Sequencing used immunoSEQ multiplex PCR; TCRdb keeps in-frame clones, though not all of them. The sample holds around 80,000 clones, 85% seen once. The sequencing used CD4+ or CD8+ T cells sorted from blood, collected in a trial of the OX40 agonist ivuxolimab. The receptors originated from an adult with an advanced solid tumor such as melanoma, head and neck, liver or kidney cancer.

The chain links TRBV7-2 to TRBJ2-5; D might be TRBD1 (5 bases). The CDR3 is 15 residues long. Per the germline V gene, CDR1 is SGHTA and CDR2 is FQGNSA. V was shortened by 1 base and J by 1 base, with 10 bases between the two germline ends. As DNA, the CDR3 is TGTGCCAGCAGCTTAGGTGGAAGGGGCCAAGAGACCCAGTACTTC. Translating it yields CASSLGGRGQETQYF.

In nucleotides, the CDR3 is TGTGCCAGCAGTCGGACTGCCCAAGAGACCCAGTACTTC. Translation: CASSRTAQETQYF. V is TRBV6-5 and J is TRBJ2-5; a possible D gene is TRBD2 (5 bases). Between the trimmed V and J ends, which lost 5 bases and 1 base, there was a span of 8 bases. CDR3 size: 13 residues. Germline V gene lookup returns CDR1 MNHEY and CDR2 SVGAGI.

This clone was recorded a few times. The genes are TRBV5-6 and TRBJ1-2, with 10 bases matching TRBD1. With V trimmed by 4 bases and J by 6 bases, 6 bases remained unmatched. Germline V gene lookup returns CDR1 SGHDT and CDR2 YYEEEE. The CDR3 is 14 residues long. The CDR3 coding sequence is TGTGCCAGCAGCACGACAGGGGGCGTAGATGGCTACACCTTC. It specifies CASSTTGGVDGYTF.

The chain combines TRBV6-1 with TRBJ2-1, with a tentative D call TRBD2 (6 bases). Deletions cut 6 bases from V and 7 bases from J, with 16 bases between. Germline CDR1 reads MNHNS; CDR2 reads SASEGT. This CDR3 contains 14 residues. CDR3 coding DNA: TGTGCCAGCAGGGGCTTCTTGACTAGAAATGAGCAGTTCTTC. This translates into CASRGFLTRNEQFF.

The CDR3 reads CASAAGGNTGELFF. The CDR3 nucleotides are TGTGCCAGCGCCGCGGGGGGTAACACCGGGGAGCTGTTTTTT. This chain links TRBV11-3 with TRBJ2-2; 8 nucleotides line up with TRBD2. The CDR3 totals 14 residues. Germline CDR1 reads SGHNT; CDR2 reads YENEEA. After removal of 8 bases from V and 2 bases from J, the junction contained 4 bases not matched to a gene.

Remarks on this clone: Within the sample, other DNA sequences also encode this same CDR3. The chain recombines TRBV29-1 with TRBJ2-2; 7 nucleotides align to TRBD2. The trim removed 1 base at V and 7 bases at J, leaving 9 bases unmatched. Germline loops: CDR1 SQVTM, CDR2 ANQGSEA. The CDR3 loop spans 15 amino acids. CDR3 DNA: TGCAGCGTTGAAGGGGGTGGGAGGGCCCTCGGGGAGCTGTTTTTT. It is translated as CSVEGGGRALGELFF.

This clone was seen many times. The chain links TRBV7-2 to TRBJ1-1; TRBD1 is a possible D gene (6 bases). Germline CDR1 SGHTA, CDR2 FQGNSA. The V end lost 4 bases, the J end lost 1 base, and 16 bases lay between the germline ends. This CDR3 has 16 amino acids. The CDR3 protein is CASSSMPPGQNTEAFF. CDR3 DNA sequence: TGTGCCAGCAGCTCCATGCCTCCGGGACAGAACACTGAAGCTTTCTTT.

The chain is built from TRBV7-2 and TRBJ1-3, with 8 bases identical to TRBD1. With 6 bases clipped from V and 8 bases from J, the junction kept 9 bases outside the gene matches. CDR1 SGHTA and CDR2 FQGNSA come from the germline V gene. CDR3 length: 14 amino acids. The CDR3, as DNA: TGTGCCAGCAGTATTACAGGGGGTAGGGACACCATATATTTT. Its translation: CASSITGGRDTIYF. Full variable domain (missing parts from reference TRBV7-2 and TRBJ1-3): GAGVSQSPSNKVTEKGKDVELRCDPISGHTALYWYRQSLGQGLEFLIYFQGNSAPDKSGLPSDRFSAERTGGSVSTLTIQRTQQEDSAVYLCASSITGGRDTIYFGEGSWLTVV.

As for this clone: Other DNA sequences from this sample encode an identical CDR3 as well. V and J are TRBV20-1 and TRBJ2-5; D unclear. The V and J ends lost 0 bases and 5 bases respectively, with 4 bases between them. The CDR3 is made up of 11 amino acids. CDR1 is DFQATT and CDR2 is SNEGSKA in the germline V gene (reference sequence). The CDR3 spells CSARDRETQYF. The CDR3 region has the DNA TGCAGTGCTAGAGATCGCGAGACCCAGTACTTC.

The V call is TRBV4-3, the J call TRBJ2-3, with D possibly being TRBD1 or TRBD2 (5 bases each). The length of the CDR3 is 16 residues. V lost 0 bases and J 3 bases, leaving 13 bases between the germline ends. Germline CDR1 and CDR2: LGHNA and YSLEER. CDR3 sequence reads: CASSQDRLGVTDTQYF. CDR3 in DNA: TGCGCCAGCAGCCAAGATCGTTTGGGGGTGACAGATACGCAGTATTTT.